A selection of T cell receptor beta chains follows, all from one sample in a study of OX40 agonist ivuxolimab in advanced cancers. Sequencing used immunoSEQ multiplex PCR; TCRdb keeps in-frame clones, though not all of them. The table includes about 56,000 clones, around 89% detected once. The sequencing used CD4+ or CD8+ T cells sorted from blood, collected in a trial of the OX40 agonist ivuxolimab. The receptors stem from an adult with an advanced solid tumor such as melanoma, head and neck, liver or kidney cancer. Both conserved end residues are part of each CDR3. The D gene is left open where the match is weak. Clone size, where shown, is once, few, many, or a class for clones that have expanded.

>TRBV25-1|TRBJ2-1|.|.|13
TGTGCCAGCAGTGAATATCTAGGGGATGAGCAGTTCTTC
CASSEYLGDEQFF
>TRBV11-2|TRBJ2-7|.|.|14
TGTGCCAGCAGCTTAGATCCCGGGGCCTACGAGCAGTACTTC
CASSLDPGAYEQYF
>TRBV28|TRBJ2-7|TRBD1|.|16
TGTGCCAGCAGTTTATTCGGCGGGACAGGGGCCTACGAGCAGTACTTC
CASSLFGGTGAYEQYF
>TRBV7-8|TRBJ2-3|.|.|13
TGTGCCAGCAGCTCAGCTAGCACAGATACGCAGTATTTT
CASSSASTDTQYF
>TRBV7-9|TRBJ2-2|.|.|15
TGTGCCAGCAGCTTGGGGGGCTTAGGTGCCGGGGAGCTGTTTTTT
CASSLGGLGAGELFF
>TRBV10-3|TRBJ2-2|.|.|15
TGTGCCATCAGCCGGGACAACCTCAACACCGGGGAGCTGTTTTTT
CAISRDNLNTGELFF
>TRBV29-1|TRBJ2-1|.|.|15
TGCAGCGTTGAGGGGGTGGCAGGAGTCTACAATGAGCAGTTCTTC
CSVEGVAGVYNEQFF
>TRBV18|TRBJ1-1|.|.|14
TGTGCCAGCTCACCACGTTCGGGTTACACTGAAGCTTTCTTT
CASSPRSGYTEAFF
>TRBV15|TRBJ1-4|.|.|14
TGTGCCACCAGCAGAGACGCAACTAATGAAAAACTGTTTTTT
CATSRDATNEKLFF
>TRBV6-5|TRBJ2-7|.|.|16
TGTGCCAGCAGTTACTACCCGGGCCTATCCTCCTACGAGCAGTACTTC
CASSYYPGLSSYEQYF
>TRBV6-1|TRBJ2-3|.|.|15
TGTGCCAGCAGTACCCAATTGCAGGGGTCTGATACGCAGTATTTT
CASSTQLQGSDTQYF
>TRBV6-5|TRBJ2-7|TRBD2|.|16
TGTGCCAGCAGTTCCCGACCAGCGGGAGGGCCCCACGAGCAGTACTTC
CASSSRPAGGPHEQYF
>TRBV5-8|TRBJ1-5|.|few|13
TGTGCCAACGAACCTACCCAGGGTCAGCCCCAGCATTTT
CANEPTQGQPQHF
>TRBV10-3|TRBJ2-7|TRBD1|.|14
TGTGCCATCAGAGGGACAGGGGGGGACTACGAGCAGTACTTC
CAIRGTGGDYEQYF
>TRBV2|TRBJ2-3|.|.|14
TGTGCCAGCAGTTGGGACCTGGGGCCAGATACGCAGTATTTT
CASSWDLGPDTQYF
>TRBV11-3|TRBJ1-2|.|.|14
TGTGCCAGCAGCCCCTGGGAGACTAACTATGGCTACACCTTC
CASSPWETNYGYTF
>TRBV4-3|TRBJ1-4|.|.|14
TGCGCCAGCAGCTTCGACAGAAGTAATGAAAAACTGTTTTTT
CASSFDRSNEKLFF
>TRBV10-3|TRBJ2-1|TRBD1|.|12
TGTGCCATCAGGGACAGGGTCGATGAGCAGTTCTTC
CAIRDRVDEQFF
>TRBV19|TRBJ2-6|TRBD2|once|16
TGTGCCAGTAGTACCCCTGGGAGGGATGGGGCCAACGTCCTGACTTTC
CASSTPGRDGANVLTF
>TRBV28|TRBJ2-1|.|.|15
TGTGCCAGCAGTCCCAGACTGCGCTCCTACAATGAGCAGTTCTTC
CASSPRLRSYNEQFF
>TRBV19|TRBJ2-7|TRBD1|.|16
TGTGCCAGTAGTCCCTTGGGACAGGGGGGCTCCTACGAGCAGTACTTC
CASSPLGQGGSYEQYF
>TRBV4-1|TRBJ1-1|.|.|17
TGCGCCAGCAGCCAAGATGTGGCGAGTTCCTCGAACACTGAAGCTTTCTTT
CASSQDVASSSNTEAFF
>TRBV7-9|TRBJ1-4|TRBD1|.|13
TGTGCCAGCAGCACCCGACAGGGGGAAAAACTGTTTTTT
CASSTRQGEKLFF
>TRBV5-1|TRBJ2-1|TRBD2|.|15
TGCGCCAGCAGTCTTGGGACTAGCGGGAGCCATGAGCAGTTCTTC
CASSLGTSGSHEQFF
>TRBV28|TRBJ2-1|.|.|16
TGTGCCAGCAGTGCCGGGGACTTGACTTCCTACAATGAGCAGTTCTTC
CASSAGDLTSYNEQFF
>TRBV11-2|TRBJ2-5|.|.|16
TGTGCCAGCAGCTTTACCTACAGGGGAGGGGGAGAGACCCAGTACTTC
CASSFTYRGGGETQYF
>TRBV12-5|TRBJ2-5|TRBD2|.|15
TGTGCTAGTGGTTTGACCACTAGCGGGAAAGAGACCCAGTACTTC
CASGLTTSGKETQYF
>TRBV2|TRBJ2-1|.|.|16
TGTGCCAGCATTCTTCGACTCATGAGCTCCTACAATGAGCAGTTCTTC
CASILRLMSSYNEQFF
>TRBV7-2|TRBJ2-6|.|.|15
TGTGCCAGCAGCTTAGGGTTAACTGGGGCCAACGTCCTGACTTTC
CASSLGLTGANVLTF